The 11 T cell receptor beta chains below were found in one sample sequenced in a study of OX40 agonist ivuxolimab in advanced cancers. The method was immunoSEQ multiplex PCR; TCRdb's version includes in-frame clones alone and lacks a portion of them. The sample has some 61,000 clones, about nine tenths seen once. The sample in question was CD4+ or CD8+ T cells sorted from blood, obtained in a trial of the OX40 agonist ivuxolimab. The source is an adult with an advanced solid tumor such as melanoma, head and neck, liver or kidney cancer.

About this clone: An end of the junction does not agree with germline; a read error may underlie this. The CDR3 is CASSPLRSENAGELFF. As DNA, the CDR3 is TGTGCCAGCTCACCTTTGAGATCAGAGAACGCCGGGGAGCTGTTTTTT. The V gene is TRBV18, the J gene TRBJ2-2; D call uncertain. There are 16 residues in the CDR3. In germline, CDR1 is KGHSH, CDR2 LQKENI.

The chain uses TRBV30 and TRBJ1-2; no reliable D call. V was trimmed by 3 bases and J by 6 bases, leaving 20 bases between them. The germline V gene has CDR1 GTSNPN and CDR2 SVGIG (reference sequence). CDR3 length: 15 amino acids. The CDR3 loop reads CAWSLAGGLSNGYTF. CDR3 in DNA: TGTGCCTGGAGCCTAGCGGGAGGGCTGTCGAATGGCTACACCTTC.

The rearrangement links TRBV5-1 to TRBJ2-2, with 7 bases that match TRBD1. Germline-derived CDR1 and CDR2 are SGHRS and YFSETQ. Unmatched junction bases numbered 5, after V lost 4 bases and J lost 2 bases. This CDR3 comprises 15 residues. In DNA, the CDR3 is TGCGCCAGCAGCAGCCGGACAGGAAACACCGGGGAGCTGTTTTTT. This encodes CASSSRTGNTGELFF.

The rearrangement joins TRBV27 to TRBJ2-3, with TRBD2 matching 9 bases. With 0 bases clipped from V and 4 bases from J, the junction kept 8 bases outside the gene matches. CDR1 and CDR2 from the germline V gene are MNHEY and SMNVEV (reference sequence). The CDR3 covers 17 residues. This CDR3 is CASSLSWLAGYADTQYF. The DNA for the CDR3 is TGTGCCAGCAGTTTATCTTGGCTAGCGGGGTACGCAGATACGCAGTATTTT.

This chain uses TRBV7-8 with TRBJ1-2; the match to TRBD1 covers 8 bases. The CDR3 has 15 residues. The ends lost 2 bases at V and 2 bases at J; junction bases unmatched: 4. Germline CDR1 and CDR2: SGHVS and FQNEAQ. DNA of the CDR3: TGTGCCAGCAGCTTACCCCGGACAGGGAACTATGGCTACACCTTC. Residues: CASSLPRTGNYGYTF.

CDR3 sequence reads: CASSIPGTTDEQYF. As DNA, the CDR3 is TGTGCCAGCAGTATCCCCGGGACAACCGACGAGCAGTACTTC. The V call is TRBV2, the J call TRBJ2-7; D may be TRBD1 (6 bases). Germline values: CDR1 SNHLY, CDR2 FYNNEI. The CDR3 is made up of 14 amino acids. Trimming removed 5 bases at V and 5 bases at J, with 16 bases between.

CDR3 amino acids: CASSLYGGPYQETQYF. The CDR3 DNA sequence: TGTGCCAGCAGTCTATACGGCGGTCCGTACCAAGAGACCCAGTACTTC. The chain is built from TRBV2 and TRBJ2-5; D is uncertain. V was shortened by 5 bases and J by 0 bases, with 16 bases between the two germline ends. Germline CDR1 and CDR2: SNHLY and FYNNEI. The CDR3 length is 16 residues.

The rearrangement links TRBV5-1 to TRBJ2-7, with a tentative D call TRBD2 (6 bases). V was shortened by 0 bases and J by 5 bases, with 12 bases between the two germline ends. The CDR3 length is 14 residues. CDR1 is SGHRS and CDR2 is YFSETQ in the germline V gene. In DNA, the CDR3 is TGCGCCAGCAGCTTGGACGGGGGTGCCGACGAGCAGTACTTC. Translation gives CASSLDGGADEQYF.

Worth noting for this clone: Additional DNA sequences in this sample encode the identical CDR3. The gene calls are TRBV5-6 and TRBJ2-7, with D uncertain. The CDR3 covers 11 residues. Per germline, CDR1 SGHDT and CDR2 YYEEEE. Trimming left V 1 base short and J 4 bases short, with 3 bases between. The CDR3 region is CASSLYYEQYF. The CDR3 nucleotides are TGTGCCAGCAGCTTGTATTACGAGCAGTACTTC.

The sample holds one count of this clone. This chain connects TRBV25-1 to TRBJ2-2, with 9 bases that match TRBD2. CDR1 is MGHDK, CDR2 SYGVNS, per germline. CDR3 size: 14 residues. V dropped 5 bases and J dropped 5; count of bases not matched to a gene: 3. The CDR3 region is CASSIAGVTGELFF. The CDR3, as DNA: TGTGCCAGCAGTATAGCGGGAGTTACCGGGGAGCTGTTTTTT.

This clone was detected only once. V gene TRBV6-1 combines with J gene TRBJ1-2; D uncertain. CDR1 is MNHNS and CDR2 is SASEGT in the germline V gene. The CDR3 extends over 15 amino acids. Trimming left V 2 bases short and J 0 bases short, with 10 bases between. CDR3 DNA: TGTGCCAGCAGTGAACAGATTCGCGCTAACTATGGCTACACCTTC. It encodes CASSEQIRANYGYTF.